One sample yielded the 15 T cell receptor beta chains listed below, sequenced in a study of cytomegalovirus exposure and HLA in healthy donors. Primers: 60 Vbeta forward and 13 Jbeta reverse. Assay: immunoSEQ multiplex PCR; the TCRdb copy retains only in-frame clones and omits some. The ten top clones account for 0.96%, within a sample of 140,000 to 150,000 clones. What was sequenced was PBMCs. The source of these receptors is a male donor in good health and CMV-seronegative.

V gene TRBV5-1 combines with J gene TRBJ1-2, with 7 bases fitting TRBD1. V lost 4 bases, J lost 7 bases, and 7 bases stayed unmatched. The germline V gene encodes CDR1 SGHRS and CDR2 YFSETQ. This CDR3 is built from 13 residues. The CDR3 here is CASSDRGLAGYTF. The CDR3 nucleotides read TGCGCCAGCAGCGATAGGGGGCTGGCTGGCTACACCTTC. Full variable domain (rest looked up from reference TRBV5-1 and TRBJ1-2): KAGVTQTPRYLIKTRGQQVTLSCSPISGHRSVSWYQQTPGQGLQFLFEYFSETQRNKGNFPGRFSGRQFSNSRSEMNVSTLELGDSALYLCASSDRGLAGYTFGSGTRLTVV.

This rearrangement joins TRBV30 to TRBJ1-5, with D hard to call. Germline assignment: CDR1 GTSNPN and CDR2 SVGIG (reference sequence). The CDR3 length is 12 residues. Trimming took off 3 bases at V and 4 bases at J, with 7 bases between the two ends. The CDR3: CAWSPVNQPQHF. The CDR3 DNA reads TGTGCCTGGAGCCCGGTGAATCAGCCCCAGCATTTT. The entire variable domain, with the rest obtained from reference TRBV30 and TRBJ1-5, is as follows: SQTIHQWPATLVQPVGSPLSLECTVEGTSNPNLYWYRQAAGRGLQLLFYSVGIGQISSEVPQNLSASRPQDRQFILSSKKLLLSDSGFYLCAWSPVNQPQHFGDGTRLSIL.

V gene TRBV6-1 combines with J gene TRBJ1-5; the match to TRBD1 covers 9 bases. V shed 7 bases, J shed 2 bases, and the junction held 6 bases outside the gene matches. The CDR3 runs to 15 residues. Per the germline V gene, CDR1 is MNHNS and CDR2 is SASEGT. The CDR3: CASIETGGGNQPQHF. Written as DNA, the CDR3 is TGTGCCAGCATCGAGACAGGGGGTGGCAATCAGCCCCAGCATTTT.

The V call is TRBV9, the J call TRBJ2-5, with TRBD1 matching 7 bases. After removal of 0 bases from V and 1 base from J, the junction contained 6 bases not matched to a gene. This CDR3 spans 16 amino acids. Germline V gives CDR1 SGDLS, CDR2 YYNGEE. The CDR3 coding sequence is TGTGCCAGCAGCGTAGCTACGGGACAGTCCCAAGAGACCCAGTACTTC. Protein sequence: CASSVATGQSQETQYF.

This sequence joins TRBV7-8 and TRBJ2-7; 12 bases agree with TRBD2. V was pared by 3 bases and J by 5 bases, with 8 bases of the junction left unmatched. Looked up from germline, CDR1 is SGHVS and CDR2 is FQNEAQ. This CDR3 is built from 16 residues. The CDR3 coding sequence is TGTGCCAGCAGCTTGCCGACTAGCGGGAGTATCCACGAGCAGTACTTC. Its translation is CASSLPTSGSIHEQYF. Supplemented by reference TRBV7-8 and TRBJ2-7, the full variable domain reads GAGVSQSPRYKVAKRGQDVALRCDPISGHVSLFWYQQALGQGPEFLTYFQNEAQLDKSGLPSDRFFAERPEGSVSTLKIQRTQQEDSAVYLCASSLPTSGSIHEQYFGPGTRLTVT.

Comment on this clone: In the same sample, other DNA sequences code for this CDR3. The V and J genes are TRBV9 and TRBJ1-6; 11 bases are shared with TRBD1. This CDR3 comprises 15 residues. V trimming: 3 bases; J trimming: 7 bases; junction bases outside the gene matches: 3. The V gene's germline CDR1 is SGDLS and CDR2 YYNGEE. The CDR3 bases are TGTGCCAGCAGCGCGCGGGACAGGGGGAATTCACCCCTCCACTTT. Amino acid sequence: CASSARDRGNSPLHF.

The CDR3 reads CASSYRQGNYGYTF. CDR3 DNA: TGTGCCAGCAGCTACCGACAGGGGAACTATGGCTACACCTTC. The chain is built from TRBV11-1 and TRBJ1-2; TRBD1 matches at 8 bases. The CDR3 totals 14 residues. CDR1 is SGHAT and CDR2 is FQDESV in the germline V gene (reference sequence). The J segment lost 2 bases and the V segment lost 4 bases, leaving 3 bases of the junction unmatched.

The chain is built from TRBV2 and TRBJ1-5, with 8 bases matching TRBD1. The CDR3 extends over 14 amino acids. V lost 6 bases to trimming and J lost 7 bases; unmatched junction nucleotides: 8. CDR1 is SNHLY and CDR2 is FYNNEI in the germline V gene. CDR3: CASSEQGAGQPQHF. As DNA, the CDR3 is TGTGCCAGCAGCGAGCAGGGGGCGGGCCAGCCCCAGCATTTT.

This chain connects TRBV19 to TRBJ2-1, with TRBD2 matching over 11 bases. V lost 4 bases to trimming and J lost 8 bases; unmatched junction nucleotides: 10. The CDR3 length is 16 residues. The germline V gene has CDR1 LNHDA and CDR2 SQIVND (reference sequence). CDR3 residues: CASSTYSGRARDEQFF. The CDR3 bases are TGTGCCAGTAGTACGTATAGCGGGAGGGCCCGAGATGAGCAGTTCTTC.

The chain combines TRBV19 with TRBJ2-2; D possibly corresponds to TRBD2 (5 bases). The V gene's germline CDR1 is LNHDA and CDR2 SQIVND (reference sequence). V was clipped by 7 bases and J by 0 bases, with 15 bases between them. The length of the CDR3 is 16 residues. The CDR3 spells CASTFVRGANTGELFF. The CDR3 DNA sequence: TGTGCCAGTACCTTCGTACGGGGAGCGAACACCGGGGAGCTGTTTTTT.

Concerning this clone: The CDR3 does not end in the conserved phenylalanine or tryptophan, so this is likely a read error. It is unclear where the CDR3 begins or ends on the DNA, so no DNA is shown, and the CDR3 is as TCRdb lists it. The chain links TRBV7-9 to TRBJ1-2. Germline V gene data show CDR1 as SEHNR and CDR2 as FQNEAQ (reference sequence). The CDR3 comprises 13 residues, both ends counted. The CDR3 protein is CASSSSGGVAESL.

Details on this clone: Compared with germline, one end of the junction differs, possibly owing to a read error. The chain joins TRBV7-7 to TRBJ2-2, with D perhaps matching TRBD2 (5 bases). CDR1 SSHAT and CDR2 FNYEAQ come from the germline V gene (reference sequence). This CDR3 is 13 amino acids long. The CDR3 here is CASSLRENGELFF. The CDR3 DNA reads TGTGCTAGCAGCTTAAGGGAGAACGGGGAGCTGTTTTTT.

The V call is TRBV27, the J call TRBJ2-1, with TRBD2 matching 7 bases. With 3 bases clipped from V and 7 bases from J, the junction kept 12 bases outside the gene matches. This CDR3 region has 16 residues. CDR1 and CDR2 (germline): MNHEY, SMNVEV (reference sequence). The DNA of the CDR3 is TGTGCCAGCAGTTTGGCGACGGCTAGCGGTAGGAATGAGCAGTTCTTC. Its translation is CASSLATASGRNEQFF.

The rearrangement uses TRBV7-9 and TRBJ1-1; D uncertain. Trimming pared 5 bases from V and 3 bases from J, leaving 19 bases between. Germline-derived CDR1 and CDR2 are SEHNR and FQNEAQ (reference sequence). There are 16 residues in the CDR3. CDR3 coding DNA: TGTGCCAGCAGCCCGATGTGGGGAGTGGTTGACACTGAAGCTTTCTTT. Translating it yields CASSPMWGVVDTEAFF.

V usage is TRBV27 and J usage is TRBJ1-5; the D is unclear. The V end was cut by 5 bases, the J end by 2 bases, with 10 bases between. The germline V gene encodes CDR1 MNHEY and CDR2 SMNVEV (reference sequence). The CDR3 totals 14 residues. The CDR3 protein is CASSPDRGNQPQHF. CDR3 sequence (DNA): TGTGCCAGCAGTCCAGACCGGGGCAATCAGCCCCAGCATTTT.